This entry describes one T cell receptor beta chain. The data are from a study of blood T cell repertoires in COVID-19. Overall study context: The samples span acute and convalescent COVID-19 from the United States, Italy and Spain. Sample material is recorded as cDNA or gDNA derived from T cells, B-cell-depleted T cells, or PBMCs.

The germline V and J ends were trimmed by 3 bases and 4 bases, with 10 bases remaining between them. The CDR3 is made up of 13 amino acids. CDR1 is SQVTM, CDR2 ANQGSEA, per germline. Original processing notes: For nucleated cells, counts were estimated from reference gene primer amplification. Some clones are missing from TCRdb's copy, which holds only in-frame ones; the method was immunoSEQ multiplex PCR. Clone size and V and J calls were adopted from that table, with D and trimming inferred from the DNA. The sample has around 130,000 clones; 65% to 90% are singletons. The chain employs TRBV29-1 and TRBJ2-1; D is undetermined. The source of this sequence is a man aged 50 or older with acute or convalescent COVID-19. Sequences were obtained from peripheral blood. The CDR3 loop is CSVDGLPYNEQFF. In DNA form, the CDR3 reads TGCAGCGTTGACGGGTTGCCTTACAATGAGCAGTTCTTC.